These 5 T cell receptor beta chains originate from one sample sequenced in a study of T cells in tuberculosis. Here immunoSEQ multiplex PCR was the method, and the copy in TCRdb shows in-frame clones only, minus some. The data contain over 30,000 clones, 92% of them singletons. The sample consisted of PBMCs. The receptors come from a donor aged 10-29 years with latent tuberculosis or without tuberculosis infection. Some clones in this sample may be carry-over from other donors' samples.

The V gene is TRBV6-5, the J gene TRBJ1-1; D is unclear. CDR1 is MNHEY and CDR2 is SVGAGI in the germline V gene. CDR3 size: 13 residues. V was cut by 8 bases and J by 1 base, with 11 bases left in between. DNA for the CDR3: TGTGCCAGCTACCGACGGGGGAACACTGAAGCTTTCTTT. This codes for CASYRRGNTEAFF.

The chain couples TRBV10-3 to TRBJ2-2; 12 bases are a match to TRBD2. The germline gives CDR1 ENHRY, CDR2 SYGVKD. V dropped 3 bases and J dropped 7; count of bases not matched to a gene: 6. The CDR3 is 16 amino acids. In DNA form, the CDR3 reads TGTGCCATCAGTGAACGGACTAGCGGGACCGGCGGGGAGCTGTTTTTT. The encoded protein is CAISERTSGTGGELFF.

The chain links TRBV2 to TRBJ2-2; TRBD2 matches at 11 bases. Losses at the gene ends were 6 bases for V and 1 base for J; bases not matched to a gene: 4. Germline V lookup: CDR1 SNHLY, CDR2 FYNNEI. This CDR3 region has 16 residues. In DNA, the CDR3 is TGTGCCAGCAGCTCGGGACTAGCGGTGAACACCGGGGAGCTGTTTTTT. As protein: CASSSGLAVNTGELFF.

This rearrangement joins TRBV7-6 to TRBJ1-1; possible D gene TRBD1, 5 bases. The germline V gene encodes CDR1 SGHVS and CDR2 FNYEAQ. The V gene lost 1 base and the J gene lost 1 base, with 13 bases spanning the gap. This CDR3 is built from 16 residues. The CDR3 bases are TGTGCCAGCAGCTTAGTGGGGGGACTTGCGAACACTGAAGCTTTCTTT. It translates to CASSLVGGLANTEAFF.

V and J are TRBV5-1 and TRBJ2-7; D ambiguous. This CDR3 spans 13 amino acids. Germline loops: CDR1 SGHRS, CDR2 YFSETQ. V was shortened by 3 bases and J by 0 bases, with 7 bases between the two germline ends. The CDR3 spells CASSSGFSYEQYF. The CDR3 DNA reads TGCGCCAGCAGCTCTGGCTTCTCCTACGAGCAGTACTTC.